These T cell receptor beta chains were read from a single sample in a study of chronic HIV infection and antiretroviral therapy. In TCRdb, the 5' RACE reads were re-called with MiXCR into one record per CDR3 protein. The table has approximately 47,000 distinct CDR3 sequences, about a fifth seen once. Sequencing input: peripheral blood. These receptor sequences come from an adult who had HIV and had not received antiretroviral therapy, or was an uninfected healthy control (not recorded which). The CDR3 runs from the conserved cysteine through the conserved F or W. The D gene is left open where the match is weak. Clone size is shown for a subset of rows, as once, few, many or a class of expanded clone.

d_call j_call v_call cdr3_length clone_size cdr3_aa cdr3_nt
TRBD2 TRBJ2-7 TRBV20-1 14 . CSASSWTSPYEQYF TGCAGTGCTTCCTCCTGGACTAGTCCCTACGAGCAGTACTTC
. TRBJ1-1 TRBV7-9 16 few CASSSSGTRMNTEAFF TGTGCCAGCAGCTCCTCCGGGACTCGTATGAACACTGAAGCTTTCTTT
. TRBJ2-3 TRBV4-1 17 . CASSQVGRELYADTQYF TGCGCCAGCAGCCAAGTAGGTCGGGAGCTTTACGCAGATACGCAGTATTTT
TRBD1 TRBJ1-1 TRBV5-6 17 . CASVGLGQGGMNTEAFF TGTGCCAGCGTCGGGCTCGGACAGGGAGGCATGAACACTGAAGCTTTCTTT
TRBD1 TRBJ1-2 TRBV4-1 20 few CASSQDRLWGGTGLNYGYTF TGCGCCAGCAGCCAAGATAGGCTCTGGGGGGGGACAGGGCTGAACTATGGCTACACCTTC
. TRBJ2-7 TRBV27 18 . CASSSEAAPTGMTYEQYF TGTGCCAGCAGTTCCGAAGCCGCCCCGACAGGAATGACCTACGAGCAGTACTTC
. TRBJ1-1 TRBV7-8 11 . CASRSNTEAFF TGTGCCAGCAGAAGTAACACTGAAGCTTTCTTT
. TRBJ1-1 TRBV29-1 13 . CSVEEAPGTEAFF TGCAGCGTTGAAGAGGCACCCGGGACTGAAGCTTTCTTT
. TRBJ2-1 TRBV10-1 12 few CATSPHNNEQFF TGCGCTACCTCCCCCCACAACAATGAGCAGTTCTTC
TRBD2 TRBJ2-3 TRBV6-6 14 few CASSYRTSTDTQYF TGTGCCAGCAGTTACCGGACTAGCACTGATACGCAGTATTTT
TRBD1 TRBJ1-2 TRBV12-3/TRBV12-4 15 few CASSTTGQENYGYTF TGTGCCAGCAGCACAACGGGACAGGAGAACTATGGCTACACCTTC
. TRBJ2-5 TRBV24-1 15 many CATSDPRTPEGTQYF TGTGCCACCAGTGACCCCAGGACACCCGAGGGGACCCAGTACTTC
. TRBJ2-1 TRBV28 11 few CASSSDYEQFF TGTGCCAGCAGTTCCGATTATGAGCAGTTCTTC
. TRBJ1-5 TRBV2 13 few CASRFRVDQPQHF TGTGCCAGCAGGTTCCGGGTGGATCAGCCCCAGCATTTT
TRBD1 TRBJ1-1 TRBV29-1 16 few CSVEGEGGTVNTEAFF TGCAGCGTTGAAGGGGAAGGTGGGACAGTGAACACTGAAGCTTTCTTT
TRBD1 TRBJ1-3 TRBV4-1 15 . CASSQPDREANTIYF TGCGCCAGCAGCCAACCGGACAGGGAAGCAAACACCATATATTTT
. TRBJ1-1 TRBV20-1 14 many CSARAVDTDTEAFF TGCAGTGCTAGAGCCGTGGACACGGACACTGAAGCTTTCTTT
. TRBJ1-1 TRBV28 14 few CASSLQGLNTEAFF TGTGCCAGCAGTCTACAGGGTTTGAACACTGAAGCTTTCTTT
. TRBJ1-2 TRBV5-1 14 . CASSLASDSNGYTF TGCGCCAGCAGCTTGGCCAGCGATTCTAATGGCTACACCTTC
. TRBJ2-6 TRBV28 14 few CASTTFSGANVLTF TGTGCCAGCACCACTTTTTCAGGGGCCAACGTCCTGACTTTC
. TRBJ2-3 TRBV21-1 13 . CASSKVEVKPWYF TGTGCCAGCAGCAAAGTGGAGGTTAAACCTTGGTATTTT
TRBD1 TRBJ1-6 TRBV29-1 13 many CSVDTGDNSPLHF TGCAGCGTTGACACAGGGGATAATTCACCCCTCCACTTT
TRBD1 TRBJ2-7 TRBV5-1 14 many CASSRQGDSYEQYF TGCGCCAGCAGCCGACAGGGGGACTCCTACGAGCAGTACTTC
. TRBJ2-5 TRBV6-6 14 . CASRGSGGEETQYF TGTGCCAGCAGGGGGTCGGGGGGCGAAGAGACCCAGTACTTC
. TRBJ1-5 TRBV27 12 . CASSQTAGPQHF TGTGCCAGCAGCCAAACGGCCGGGCCCCAGCATTTT
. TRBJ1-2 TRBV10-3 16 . CAISPTDTQLNYGYTF TGTGCCATCAGTCCGACAGATACCCAACTTAACTATGGCTACACCTTC
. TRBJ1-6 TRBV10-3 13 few CAISDGQHSPLHF TGTGCCATCAGTGACGGGCAGCATTCACCCCTCCACTTT
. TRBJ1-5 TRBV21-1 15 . CASSNTRDSNQPQHF TGTGCCAGCAGCAATACCAGAGATAGCAATCAGCCCCAGCATTTT
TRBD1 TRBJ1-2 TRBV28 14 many CATWTGGQLEGYTF TGTGCCACTTGGACAGGGGGGCAGTTAGAAGGCTACACCTTC
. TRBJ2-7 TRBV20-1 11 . CSATDNYEQYF TGCAGTGCCACGGACAACTACGAGCAGTACTTC
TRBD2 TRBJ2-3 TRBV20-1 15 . CSARLGGGSTDTQYF TGCAGCGCTAGGTTGGGTGGCGGGAGTACAGATACGCAGTATTTT